This T cell receptor (beta chain) was sequenced in a study of cytomegalovirus exposure and HLA in healthy donors. Study-wide context: Earlier, almost 120 million unique TCR beta sequences were recovered from approximately 180 million T cells by an analysis. Among the roughly 400 donors who were genotyped, around 77% fell in the genetic ancestry cluster that is associated with self-reported Caucasian donors. Study conclusions and caveats: As was reported, the classifier diagnosed cytomegalovirus status with high specificity and sensitivity. HLA-A and HLA-B allele assignments for most subjects were reportedly predicted accurately using TCR beta sequences.

As for this clone: Its target is not known.

PCR involved 60 Vbeta and 13 Jbeta primers. Clones were sequenced by immunoSEQ multiplex PCR, and TCRdb holds only the in-frame ones, with some missing. The sample shows under 200,000 clones, more than 70% of them seen only once. The sequence was obtained from a male donor in good health and CMV-seronegative. Sequencing was carried out using PBMCs.

The CDR3 region has the DNA TGTGCCAGCAGGACCGGGACTAACAATGAGCAGTTCTTC. Amino acids: CASRTGTNNEQFF. The J gene is TRBJ2-1, the V gene TRBV27; 7 bases map to TRBD2. Losses at the gene ends were 6 bases for V and 5 bases for J; bases not matched to a gene: 4. The CDR3 has 13 residues. Germline loops: CDR1 MNHEY, CDR2 SMNVEV (reference sequence).